This T cell receptor beta chain was identified during a study of blood T cell repertoires in COVID-19. Study as a whole: The cDNA or gDNA used as material had been derived from T cells, B-cell-depleted T cells, or PBMCs.

In the study's own analysis: Amplified reference gene primers provided the basis for estimating nucleated cell counts. This table comes from immunoSEQ multiplex PCR, and its TCRdb copy is limited to in-frame clones, with some not included. V, J and clone size reflect that table, while D and trimming were determined from the DNA. The sample lists roughly 41,000 clones; 70% to 90% were seen once. Germline-derived CDR1 and CDR2 are SGDLS and YYNGEE. Trimming shortened V by 0 bases and J by 3 bases, and 15 bases separated the two germline ends. The CDR3 is 16 residues long. V usage is TRBV9 and J usage is TRBJ1-1; maybe TRBD1 (5 bases). The sample was peripheral blood. The clonotype comes from a human donor in a cohort sampled during active COVID-19. The donor label of this sample is uncertain. In DNA, the CDR3 is TGTGCCAGCAGCGTAGGGGGAACGGGGGTTTACACTGAAGCTTTCTTT. Translation gives CASSVGGTGVYTEAFF.